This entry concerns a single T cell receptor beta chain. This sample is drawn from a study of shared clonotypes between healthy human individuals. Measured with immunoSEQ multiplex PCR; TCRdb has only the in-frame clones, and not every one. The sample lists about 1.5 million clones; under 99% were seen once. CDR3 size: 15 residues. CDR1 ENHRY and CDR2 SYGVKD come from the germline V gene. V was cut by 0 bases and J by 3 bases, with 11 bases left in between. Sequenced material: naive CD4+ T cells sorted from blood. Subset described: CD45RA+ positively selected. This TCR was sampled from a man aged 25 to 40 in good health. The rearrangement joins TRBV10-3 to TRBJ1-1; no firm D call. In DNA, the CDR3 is TGTGCCATCAGTGAGTCCTTGGCCCTTCACACTGAAGCTTTCTTT. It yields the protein CAISESLALHTEAFF.